This TCR beta chain was captured in a study of cytomegalovirus exposure and HLA in healthy donors. Note on this clone: Its antigen is not known.

General study results and limits: A list of 150 to 200 TCR beta chains associated with cytomegalovirus was given. Per a prior analysis, the majority of TCR beta V segments were productive roughly 90% or roughly 30% of the time.

Primers for the PCR totalled 60 Vbeta and 13 Jbeta. Clones were sequenced by immunoSEQ multiplex PCR, and TCRdb holds only the in-frame ones, with some missing. The sample contains roughly 130,000 clones, roughly 70% of which appear only once. Trimming took 5 bases from V and 0 from J, leaving 8 bases between them. Germline-derived CDR1 and CDR2 are SEHNR and FQNEAQ (reference sequence). CDR3 length: 14 amino acids. The receptor comes from a man aged 35 to 55 in good health and CMV-seropositive. The chain recombines TRBV7-9 with TRBJ2-1; no clear D. Input material: PBMCs. Here the CDR3 DNA reads TGTGCCAGCAGCCACAGTAGCTCCTACAATGAGCAGTTCTTC. As protein: CASSHSSSYNEQFF. The full variable domain, completed using reference TRBV7-9 and TRBJ2-1, is DTGVSQNPRHKITKRGQNVTFRCDPISEHNRLYWYRQTLGQGPEFLTYFQNEAQLEKSRLLSDRFSAERPKGSFSTLEIQRTEQGDSAMYLCASSHSSSYNEQFFGPGTRLTVL.